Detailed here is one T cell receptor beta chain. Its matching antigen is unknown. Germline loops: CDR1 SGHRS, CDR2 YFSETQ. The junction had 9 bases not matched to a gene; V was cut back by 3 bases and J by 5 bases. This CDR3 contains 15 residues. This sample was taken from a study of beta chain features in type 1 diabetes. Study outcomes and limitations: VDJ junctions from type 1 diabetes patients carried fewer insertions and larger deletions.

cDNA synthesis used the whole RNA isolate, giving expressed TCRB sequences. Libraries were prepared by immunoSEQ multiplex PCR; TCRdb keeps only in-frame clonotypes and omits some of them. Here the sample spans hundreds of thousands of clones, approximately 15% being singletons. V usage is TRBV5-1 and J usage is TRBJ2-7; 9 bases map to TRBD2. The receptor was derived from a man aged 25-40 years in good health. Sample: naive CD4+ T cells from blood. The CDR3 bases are TGCGCCAGCAGCTCGACTAGCGGTGGGAGCCACGAGCAGTACTTC. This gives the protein CASSSTSGGSHEQYF.